The 17 T cell receptor beta chains below all came from one sample that was sequenced in a study of T cell responses to AZD1222 COVID-19 vaccine. Profiling relied on immunoSEQ multiplex PCR, and the TCRdb table lists in-frame clones only, not all of them. Among approximately 110,000 clones, roughly 87% were seen once, and the ten largest hold approximately 9.3%. This specimen consisted of peripheral blood, obtained on day 0 of AZD1222 vaccination. The receptors were sampled from an adult in good health.

The chain recombines TRBV19 with TRBJ1-2, with D tentatively TRBD1 (6 bases). Germline V lookup: CDR1 LNHDA, CDR2 SQIVND (reference sequence). The CDR3 length is 12 residues. Between the trimmed V and J ends, which lost 9 bases and 4 bases, there was a span of 12 bases. The CDR3 protein is CASRQALYGYTF. In DNA form, the CDR3 reads TGTGCCAGCCGACAGGCCCTCTATGGCTACACCTTC.

This clone showed up just a few times. This chain links TRBV12-5 with TRBJ1-2; perhaps TRBD1 as D (6 bases). The germline CDR1 and CDR2 sequences are LGHNT and FRNRAP. The CDR3 length is 12 residues. Trimming pared 3 bases from V and 4 bases from J, leaving 6 bases between. CDR3 sequence (DNA): TGTGCTAGTGGTTTAGGGGGCTATGGCTACACCTTC. Amino acids: CASGLGGYGYTF.

The genes are TRBV5-6 and TRBJ1-1; TRBD1 is a possible D gene (6 bases). The V gene lost 0 bases and the J gene lost 6 bases, with 15 bases spanning the gap. This CDR3 contains 15 residues. The germline V gene encodes CDR1 SGHDT and CDR2 YYEEEE. CDR3 protein: CASSLARGRSPEAFF. The CDR3 region has the DNA TGTGCCAGCAGCTTGGCCCGGGGGCGTAGTCCTGAAGCTTTCTTT.

This clone was found a few times. The chain employs TRBV7-2 and TRBJ1-6; possibly TRBD1 for D (6 bases). CDR1 and CDR2 from the germline V gene are SGHTA and FQGNSA. V dropped 5 bases and J dropped 9 bases, with 20 bases sitting between them. The CDR3 totals 16 residues. For the CDR3, the DNA is TGTGCCAGCAGCGGCTGGACAGTGAGTGGTAGTTCACCCCTCCACTTT. Encoded protein: CASSGWTVSGSSPLHF.

This chain joins TRBV3-1 (or the pseudogene TRBV3-2) and TRBJ1-6; maybe TRBD1 (6 bases). Per germline, CDR1 LGHDT and CDR2 YNNKEL (reference sequence). The CDR3 is made up of 14 amino acids. Between the trimmed V and J ends, which lost 4 bases and 13 bases, there was a span of 17 bases. The CDR3 spells CASSPGQLVTPLHF. The DNA for the CDR3 is TGTGCCAGCAGCCCTGGACAGCTCGTTACGCCCCTCCACTTT.

The chain joins TRBV6-5 to TRBJ1-6; TRBD1 might be the D (5 bases). The germline gives CDR1 MNHEY, CDR2 SVGAGI. Trimming stripped 8 bases from V and 9 bases from J, with 14 bases between. The CDR3 loop spans 13 amino acids. The CDR3 bases are TGTGCCAGCGGGGGGGAGCGGAGTTCACCCCTCCACTTT. It specifies CASGGERSSPLHF.

The chain couples TRBV5-1 to TRBJ1-5, with 7 bases aligning to TRBD1. This CDR3 has 13 residues. V was clipped by 4 bases and J by 5 bases; unmatched bases: 3. From germline, CDR1 is SGHRS and CDR2 YFSETQ. CDR3 amino acids: CASSIDRDQPQHF. The CDR3, as DNA: TGCGCCAGCAGCATAGACAGGGATCAGCCCCAGCATTTT.

The V gene is TRBV19, the J gene TRBJ1-2; D is perhaps TRBD1 (5 bases). CDR3 size: 13 residues. Per germline, CDR1 LNHDA and CDR2 SQIVND (reference sequence). The V gene lost 9 bases and the J gene lost 4 bases, with 15 bases spanning the gap. CDR3 region: CASRVGVPYGYTF. In DNA form, the CDR3 reads TGTGCCAGCCGAGTGGGGGTTCCCTATGGCTACACCTTC. The full variable domain, in which reference TRBV19 and TRBJ1-2 provide the parts outside the CDR3, is DGGITQSPKYLFRKEGQNVTLSCEQNLNHDAMYWYRQDPGQGLRLIYYSQIVNDFQKGDIAEGYSVSREKKESFPLTVTSAQKNPTAFYLCASRVGVPYGYTFGSGTRLTVV.

This CDR3 reads CASSQDRFAVRDFLEQFF. CDR3 bases: TGTGCCAGCAGCCAAGATAGGTTCGCGGTCCGAGATTTTCTAGAGCAGTTCTTC. V is TRBV3-1 (or the pseudogene TRBV3-2) and J is TRBJ2-1; D remains unclear. V lost 0 bases to trimming and J lost 10 bases, with 25 bases between them. The germline gives CDR1 LGHDT, CDR2 YNNKEL (reference sequence). There are 18 residues in the CDR3.

This sequence joins TRBV30 and TRBJ1-1; D uncertain. The CDR3 covers 11 residues. CDR1 GTSNPN and CDR2 SVGIG come from the germline V gene (reference sequence). V lost 6 bases to trimming and J lost 5 bases, with 10 bases between them. CDR3 nucleotide sequence: TGTGCCTGTTTCATCCCTACTGAAGCTTTCTTT. Its protein product is CACFIPTEAFF.

The chain recombines TRBV4-2 with TRBJ1-4; D possibly corresponds to TRBD1 (5 bases). The CDR3 loop spans 14 amino acids. V was shortened by 4 bases and J by 5 bases, with 11 bases between the two germline ends. The germline CDR1 and CDR2 sequences are LGHNA and YNFKEQ. The CDR3 sequence is CASSPTGFNEKLFF. In DNA form, the CDR3 reads TGTGCCAGCAGCCCCACAGGTTTCAATGAAAAACTGTTTTTT.

V and J are TRBV2 and TRBJ2-7, with 7 positions matching TRBD2. The V and J ends lost 7 bases and 5 bases, in that order; junction bases with no gene match: 11. CDR3 length: 14 amino acids. Germline CDR1 SNHLY, CDR2 FYNNEI. Here the CDR3 reads CASTLGGSPNEQYF. CDR3 sequence (DNA): TGTGCCAGCACTCTAGGCGGGAGCCCCAACGAGCAGTACTTC. The full variable domain, completed using reference TRBV2 and TRBJ2-7, is EPEVTQTPSHQVTQMGQEVILRCVPISNHLYFYWYRQILGQKVEFLVSFYNNEISEKSEIFDDQFSVERPDGSNFTLKIRSTKLEDSAMYFCASTLGGSPNEQYFGPGTRLTVT.

The table lists this clone with a few counts. The CDR3 region is CASSQAPEGHLHF. In nucleotides, the CDR3 is TGTGCCAGCAGCCAAGCCCCGGAGGGGCACCTCCACTTT. This chain joins TRBV3-1 (or the pseudogene TRBV3-2) and TRBJ1-6, with a tentative D call TRBD1 (5 bases). V lost 1 base and J lost 15, with 13 bases in between. CDR3 length: 13 amino acids. Germline V gene lookup returns CDR1 LGHDT and CDR2 YNNKEL (reference sequence).

The rearrangement links TRBV6-5 to TRBJ1-4; no clear D gene. V lost 6 bases to trimming and J lost 2 bases, with 10 bases between them. Germline CDR1 reads MNHEY; CDR2 reads SVGAGI. This CDR3 region has 14 residues. The CDR3 DNA reads TGTGCCAGCAGAGACCCCTTCACTAATGAAAAACTGTTTTTT. It codes for CASRDPFTNEKLFF.

The chain recombines TRBV2 with TRBJ2-2; 10 nucleotides agree with TRBD2. The germline V gene has CDR1 SNHLY and CDR2 FYNNEI. V was clipped by 3 bases and J by 5 bases; unmatched bases: 6. The CDR3 sequence is 16 residues long. CDR3 in amino acids: CASSEKAGGRTGELFF. CDR3 bases: TGTGCCAGCAGTGAGAAAGCGGGGGGGAGGACCGGGGAGCTGTTTTTT.

This chain connects TRBV12-5 to TRBJ1-1; D perhaps matches TRBD1 (5 bases). V shed 1 base and J shed 6 bases, with 9 bases lying between them. CDR1 and CDR2 (germline): LGHNT, FRNRAP. This CDR3 is 13 amino acids long. CDR3 protein: CASGLGQGPEAFF. The CDR3, as DNA: TGTGCTAGTGGTTTGGGGCAGGGCCCTGAAGCTTTCTTT.

The chain carries TRBV6-5 and TRBJ2-7, with a possible D match to TRBD1 (5 bases). Germline CDR1 is MNHEY and CDR2 is SVGAGI. This CDR3 has 14 amino acids. V was clipped by 4 bases and J by 5 bases, with 15 bases between them. CDR3 region: CASSFRVQGNEQYF. As DNA, the CDR3 is TGTGCCAGCAGTTTCCGGGTTCAGGGTAACGAGCAGTACTTC.